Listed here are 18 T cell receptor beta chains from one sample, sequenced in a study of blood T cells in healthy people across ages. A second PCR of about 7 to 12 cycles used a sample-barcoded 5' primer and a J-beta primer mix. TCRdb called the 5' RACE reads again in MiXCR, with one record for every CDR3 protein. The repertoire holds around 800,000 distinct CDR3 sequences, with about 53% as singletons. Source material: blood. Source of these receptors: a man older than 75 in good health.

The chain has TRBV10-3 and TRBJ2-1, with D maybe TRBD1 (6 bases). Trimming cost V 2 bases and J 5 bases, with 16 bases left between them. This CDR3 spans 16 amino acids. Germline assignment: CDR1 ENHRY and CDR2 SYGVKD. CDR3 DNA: TGTGCCATCAGTGAGGGAGGCTTGGACAGAAACAATGAGCAGTTCTTC. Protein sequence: CAISEGGLDRNNEQFF.

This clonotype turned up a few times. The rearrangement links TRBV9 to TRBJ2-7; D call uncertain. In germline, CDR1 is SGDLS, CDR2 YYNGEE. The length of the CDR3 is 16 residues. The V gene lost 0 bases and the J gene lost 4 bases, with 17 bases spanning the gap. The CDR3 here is CASSVDIGSRVYEQYF. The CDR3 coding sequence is TGTGCCAGCAGCGTAGACATAGGTTCACGTGTATACGAGCAGTACTTC.

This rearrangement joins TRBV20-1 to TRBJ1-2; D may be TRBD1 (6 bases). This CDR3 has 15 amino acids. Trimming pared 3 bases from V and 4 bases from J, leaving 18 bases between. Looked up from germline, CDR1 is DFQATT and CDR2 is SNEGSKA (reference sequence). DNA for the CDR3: TGCAGTGCTAGGCCGACAGGCATAACGGGCTATGGCTACACCTTC. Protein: CSARPTGITGYGYTF.

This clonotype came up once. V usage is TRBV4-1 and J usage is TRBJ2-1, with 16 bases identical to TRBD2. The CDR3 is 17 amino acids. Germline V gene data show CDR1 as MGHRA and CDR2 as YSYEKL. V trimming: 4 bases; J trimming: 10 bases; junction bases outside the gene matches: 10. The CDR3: CASSLGGTSGRAFEQFF. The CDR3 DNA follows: TGCGCCAGCAGCCTAGGTGGGACTAGCGGGAGGGCCTTCGAGCAGTTCTTC.

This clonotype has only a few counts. The CDR3 spells CASSSGTSGRRTQYF. CDR3 bases: TGTGCCAGCTCCTCTGGGACTAGCGGGAGGCGGACCCAGTACTTC. The chain employs TRBV7-2 and TRBJ2-5; TRBD2 agrees at 15 bases. Looked up from germline, CDR1 is SGHTA and CDR2 is FQGNSA. J was trimmed by 7 bases and V by 8 bases; bases with no gene match: 8. This CDR3 contains 15 residues. Supplemented by reference TRBV7-2 and TRBJ2-5, the full variable domain reads GAGVSQSPSNKVTEKGKDVELRCDPISGHTALYWYRQSLGQGLEFLIYFQGNSAPDKSGLPSDRFSAERTGGSVSTLTIQRTQQEDSAVYLCASSSGTSGRRTQYFGPGTRLLVL.

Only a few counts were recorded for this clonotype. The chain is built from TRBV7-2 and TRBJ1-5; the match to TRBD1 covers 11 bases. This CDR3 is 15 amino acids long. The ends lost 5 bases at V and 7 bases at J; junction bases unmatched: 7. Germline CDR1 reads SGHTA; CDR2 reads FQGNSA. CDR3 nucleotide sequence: TGTGCCAGCAGCAAAGGACAGGGGGCAGTCCAGCCCCAGCATTTT. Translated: CASSKGQGAVQPQHF.

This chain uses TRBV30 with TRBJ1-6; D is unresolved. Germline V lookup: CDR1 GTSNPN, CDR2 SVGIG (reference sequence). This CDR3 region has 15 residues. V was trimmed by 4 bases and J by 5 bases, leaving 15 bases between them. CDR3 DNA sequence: TGTGCCTGGACCATTCAAGGGCATCATAATTCACCCCTCCACTTT. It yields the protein CAWTIQGHHNSPLHF.

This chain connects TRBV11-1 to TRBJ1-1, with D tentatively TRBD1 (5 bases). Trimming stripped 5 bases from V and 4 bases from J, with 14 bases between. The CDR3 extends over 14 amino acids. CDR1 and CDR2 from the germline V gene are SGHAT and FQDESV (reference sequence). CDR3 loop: CASSPPPGSTEAFF. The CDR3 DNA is TGTGCCAGCAGCCCCCCCCCAGGGAGCACTGAAGCTTTCTTT.

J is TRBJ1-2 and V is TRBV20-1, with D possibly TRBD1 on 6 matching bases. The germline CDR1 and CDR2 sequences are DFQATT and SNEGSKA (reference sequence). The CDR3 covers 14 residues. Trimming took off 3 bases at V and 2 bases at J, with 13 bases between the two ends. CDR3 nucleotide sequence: TGCAGTGCTAGGAGGGGGGTAGCGAACTATGGCTACACCTTC. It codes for CSARRGVANYGYTF.

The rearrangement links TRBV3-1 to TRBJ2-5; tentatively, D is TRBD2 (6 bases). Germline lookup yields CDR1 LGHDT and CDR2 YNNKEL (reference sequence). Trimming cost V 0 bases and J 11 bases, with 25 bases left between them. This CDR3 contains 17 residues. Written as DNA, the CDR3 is TGTGCCAGCAGCCAAGATGGACGGGAGTGGGAAACCTACGGGCAGTACTTC. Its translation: CASSQDGREWETYGQYF.

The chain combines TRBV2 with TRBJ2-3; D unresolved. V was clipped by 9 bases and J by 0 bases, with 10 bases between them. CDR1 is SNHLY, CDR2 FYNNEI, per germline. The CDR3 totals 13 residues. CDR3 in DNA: TGTGCCAGAGTCACAGCGAGCACAGATACGCAGTATTTT. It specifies CARVTASTDTQYF.

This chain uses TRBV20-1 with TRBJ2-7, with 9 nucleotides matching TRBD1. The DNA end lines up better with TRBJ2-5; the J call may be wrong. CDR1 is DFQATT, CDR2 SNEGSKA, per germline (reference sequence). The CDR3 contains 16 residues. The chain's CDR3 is CSARNPGTGQQETQYF. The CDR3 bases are TGCAGTGCTAGAAATCCTGGGACAGGGCAGCAGGAGACCCAGTACTTC.

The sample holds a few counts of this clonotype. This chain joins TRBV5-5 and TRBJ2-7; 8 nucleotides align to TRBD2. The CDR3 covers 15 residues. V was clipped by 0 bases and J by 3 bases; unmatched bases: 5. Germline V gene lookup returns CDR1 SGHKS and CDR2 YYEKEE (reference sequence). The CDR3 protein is CASSLGTGGNYEQYF. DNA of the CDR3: TGTGCCAGCAGCTTGGGGACGGGAGGGAACTACGAGCAGTACTTC.

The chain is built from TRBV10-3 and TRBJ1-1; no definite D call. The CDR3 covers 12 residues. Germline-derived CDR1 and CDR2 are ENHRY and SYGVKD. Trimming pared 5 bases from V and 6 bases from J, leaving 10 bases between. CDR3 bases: TGTGCCATCAGTCCCCGACCACCTGAAGCTTTCTTT. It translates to CAISPRPPEAFF.

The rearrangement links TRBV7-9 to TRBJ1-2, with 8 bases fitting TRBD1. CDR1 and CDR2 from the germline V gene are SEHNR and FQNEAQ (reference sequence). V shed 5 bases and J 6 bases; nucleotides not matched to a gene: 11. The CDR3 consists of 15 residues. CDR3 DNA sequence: TGTGCCAGCAGCGCCCAAGGACAGGGTCTTCATGGCTACACCTTC. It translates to CASSAQGQGLHGYTF. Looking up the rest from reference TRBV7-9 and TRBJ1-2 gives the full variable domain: DTGVSQNPRHKITKRGQNVTFRCDPISEHNRLYWYRQTLGQGPEFLTYFQNEAQLEKSRLLSDRFSAERPKGSFSTLEIQRTEQGDSAMYLCASSAQGQGLHGYTFGSGTRLTVV.

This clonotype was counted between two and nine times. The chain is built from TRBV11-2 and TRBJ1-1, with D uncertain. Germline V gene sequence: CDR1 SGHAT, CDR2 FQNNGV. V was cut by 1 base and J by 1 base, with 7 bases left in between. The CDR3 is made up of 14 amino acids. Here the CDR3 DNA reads TGTGCCAGCAGCTTAGTTGTCAAGAACACTGAAGCTTTCTTT. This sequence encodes CASSLVVKNTEAFF. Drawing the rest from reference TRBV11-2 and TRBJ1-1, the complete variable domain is EAGVAQSPRYKIIEKRQSVAFWCNPISGHATLYWYQQILGQGPKLLIQFQNNGVVDDSQLPKDRFSAERLKGVDSTLKIQPAKLEDSAVYLCASSLVVKNTEAFFGQGTRLTVV.

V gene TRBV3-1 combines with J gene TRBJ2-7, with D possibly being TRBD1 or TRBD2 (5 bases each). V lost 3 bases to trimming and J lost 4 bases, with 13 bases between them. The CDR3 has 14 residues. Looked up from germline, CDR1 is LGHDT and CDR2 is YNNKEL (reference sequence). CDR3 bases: TGTGCCAGCAGCCAGGGGGTATTGACTTACGAGCAGTACTTC. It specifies CASSQGVLTYEQYF.

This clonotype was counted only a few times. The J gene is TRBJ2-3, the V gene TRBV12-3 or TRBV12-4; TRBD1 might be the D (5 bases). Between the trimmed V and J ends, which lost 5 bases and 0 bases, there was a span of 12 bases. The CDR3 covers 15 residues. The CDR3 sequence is CASSPRQTSTDTQYF. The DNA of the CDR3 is TGTGCCAGCAGTCCTCGACAGACTAGCACAGATACGCAGTATTTT.